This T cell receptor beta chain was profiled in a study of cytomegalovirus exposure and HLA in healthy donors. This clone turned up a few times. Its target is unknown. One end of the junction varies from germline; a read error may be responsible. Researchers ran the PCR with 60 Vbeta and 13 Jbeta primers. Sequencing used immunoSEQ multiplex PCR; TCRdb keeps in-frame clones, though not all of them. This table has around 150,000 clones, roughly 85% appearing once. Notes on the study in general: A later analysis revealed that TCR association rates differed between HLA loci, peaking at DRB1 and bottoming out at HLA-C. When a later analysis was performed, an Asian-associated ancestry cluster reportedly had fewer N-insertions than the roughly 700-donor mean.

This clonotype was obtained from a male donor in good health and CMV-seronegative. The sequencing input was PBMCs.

The CDR3 bases are TGTTCCAGCAGCTCCAGTCTCGCAGCTGGGGCCAACGTCCTGACTTTC. Translating gives CSSSSSLAAGANVLTF. This chain links TRBV7-9 with TRBJ2-6; D is uncertain. The CDR3 has 16 residues. Germline assignment: CDR1 SEHNR and CDR2 FQNEAQ (reference sequence).